This T cell receptor beta chain originates from a study of T cell repertoires in cytomegalovirus infection. Study context: In the study, CMV epitopes included recently identified HLA-C-restricted and well-studied HLA-B-restricted ones. Shared public TCR beta signatures pointed to both CMV infection and a matching HLA type.

TCRdb recomputed calls from the reads with MiXCR, one row per CDR3 protein. The data hold some 700,000 distinct CDR3 sequences, with roughly a third observed a single time. This clonotype was seen more than once but under ten times. Its target is unknown. The CDR3 is 15 amino acids. Germline values: CDR1 LNHDA, CDR2 SQIVND (reference sequence). V gave up 2 bases and J gave up 8 bases, with 13 bases separating them. Study results and limitations: Dominating the ex vivo response were TCR beta clonotypes that were CMV-specific and HLA-C-restricted.

The TCR sequence derives from a human donor in good health (CMV status not recorded). Some clones in this sample may be carry-over from other donors' samples. The material sequenced was cultured PBMCs, taken from culture after CMV antigen stimulation. The chain joins TRBV19 to TRBJ1-6, with unresolved D. CDR3 coding DNA: TGTGCCAGTAGTATACGTGGAGATTCCGATTCACCCCTCCACTTT. Translation: CASSIRGDSDSPLHF.